This TCR beta chain was identified during a study of blood T cell repertoires in COVID-19. Study-level background: Specimens from acute and convalescent COVID-19 originated in the United States, Italy and Spain. T cells, B-cell-depleted T cells, or PBMCs supplied cDNA or gDNA.

This clone was picked up one time. Sequenced by immunoSEQ multiplex PCR; TCRdb stores in-frame clones only, minus some. The sample yields under 200,000 clones, approximately 90% seen once. From germline, CDR1 is LGHNA and CDR2 YSLEER. The CDR3 runs to 15 residues. With V trimmed by 0 bases and J by 9 bases, 8 bases remained unmatched. Specimen: peripheral blood. This receptor was taken from a man between 18 and 29 years old with COVID-19, enrolled during active disease. V usage is TRBV4-3 and J usage is TRBJ2-3, with 8 bases aligning to TRBD2. The CDR3 DNA follows: TGCGCCAGCAGCCAAGAACAGCGGGAGACTGACACGCAGTATTTT. This codes for CASSQEQRETDTQYF.